Listed here are 8 T cell receptor beta chains from one sample, sequenced in a study of PD-1 blockade in mismatch repair-deficient tumors. Profiling relied on immunoSEQ multiplex PCR, and the TCRdb table lists in-frame clones only, not all of them. The sample has more than 85,000 clones, 65% to 85% seen once. Here the sequenced sample was peripheral blood, taken approximately 35 weeks after starting pembrolizumab. These receptors all come from an adult with mismatch repair-deficient cancer.

The J gene is TRBJ1-1, the V gene TRBV21-1; the listed D gene, TRBD1, was not tested against the DNA. TRBV21-1 is tagged as a pseudogene. The CDR3 totals 16 residues. DNA for the CDR3: TGTGCCAGCAGCAAAGAGGGCAACGTTAGGGGAACTGAAGCTTTCTTT. This translates into CASSKEGNVRGTEAFF.

This clone was found once. The genes are TRBV6-5 and TRBJ1-2; 9 nucleotides align to TRBD1. The CDR3 is made up of 14 amino acids. CDR1 is MNHEY and CDR2 is SVGAGI in the germline V gene. V dropped 4 bases and J dropped 8; count of bases not matched to a gene: 8. The CDR3 protein is CASSSTDRGRGYTF. The DNA for the CDR3 is TGTGCCAGCAGTTCCACGGACAGGGGTAGGGGCTACACCTTC.

J is TRBJ2-2 and V is TRBV7-2; D not resolved. CDR1 SGHTA and CDR2 FQGNSA come from the germline V gene. V was trimmed by 4 bases and J by 1 base, leaving 7 bases between them. This CDR3 has 14 amino acids. The CDR3 region has the DNA TGTGCCAGCAGCTGGTCCCAGAACACCGGGGAGCTGTTTTTT. As protein: CASSWSQNTGELFF.

The chain employs TRBV5-5 and TRBJ1-3; TRBD1 matches 7 bases. Germline values: CDR1 SGHKS, CDR2 YYEKEE (reference sequence). With 4 bases clipped from V and 2 bases from J, the junction kept 6 bases outside the gene matches. This CDR3 spans 15 amino acids. The CDR3 region is CASSTGQAPGNTIYF. The CDR3, as DNA: TGTGCCAGCAGCACAGGACAGGCCCCTGGAAACACCATATATTTT.

This chain joins TRBV27 and TRBJ2-5; TRBD1 might be the D (5 bases). The DNA end lines up better with TRBJ2-7; the J call may be wrong. The CDR3 runs 14 residues. Looked up from germline, CDR1 is MNHEY and CDR2 is SMNVEV (reference sequence). CDR3 amino acids: CASSPRTPSYEQYF. CDR3 DNA: TGTGCCAGCAGTCCCCGGACACCCTCCTACGAGCAGTACTTC.

The chain joins TRBV11-2 to TRBJ1-2; D is possibly TRBD1 (5 bases). The germline V gene has CDR1 SGHAT and CDR2 FQNNGV. V dropped 1 base and J dropped 8 bases, with 20 bases sitting between them. The CDR3 extends over 16 amino acids. The CDR3 protein is CASSLVGSGRAGGYTF. The CDR3 DNA reads as TGTGCCAGCAGCTTAGTCGGTTCGGGCAGGGCGGGCGGCTACACCTTC.

This clone was found once. The J gene is TRBJ1-5, the V gene TRBV18; D remains unclear. CDR1 KGHSH and CDR2 LQKENI come from the germline V gene. Trimming took 3 bases from V and 4 from J, leaving 13 bases between them. The CDR3 extends over 15 amino acids. CDR3 nucleotides: TGTGCCAGCTCACCTTCGGACGTTACTAATCAGCCCCAGCATTTT. It yields the protein CASSPSDVTNQPQHF.

This clone was counted only a few times. The genes are TRBV7-2 and TRBJ2-7, with D uncertain. Trimming stripped 5 bases from V and 7 bases from J, with 12 bases between. This CDR3 has 12 amino acids. The germline gives CDR1 SGHTA, CDR2 FQGNSA. CDR3 residues: CASSPAPTEQYF. The CDR3 DNA is TGTGCCAGCAGCCCGGCCCCCACTGAGCAGTACTTC.